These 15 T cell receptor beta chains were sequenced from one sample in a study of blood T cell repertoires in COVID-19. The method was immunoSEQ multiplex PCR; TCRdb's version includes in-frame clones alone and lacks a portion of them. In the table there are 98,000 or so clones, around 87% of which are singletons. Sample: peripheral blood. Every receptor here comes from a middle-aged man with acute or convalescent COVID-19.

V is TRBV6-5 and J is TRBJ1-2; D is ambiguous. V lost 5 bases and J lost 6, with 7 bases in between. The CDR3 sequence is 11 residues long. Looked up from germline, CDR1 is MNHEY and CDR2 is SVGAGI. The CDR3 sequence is CASSPLDGYTF. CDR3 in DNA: TGTGCCAGCAGTCCTTTAGATGGCTACACCTTC.

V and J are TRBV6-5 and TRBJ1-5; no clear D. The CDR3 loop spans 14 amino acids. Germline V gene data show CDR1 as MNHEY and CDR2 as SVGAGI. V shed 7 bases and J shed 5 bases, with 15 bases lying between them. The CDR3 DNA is TGTGCCAGCACCCAAATGGGCAGGCATCAGCCCCAGCATTTT. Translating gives CASTQMGRHQPQHF.

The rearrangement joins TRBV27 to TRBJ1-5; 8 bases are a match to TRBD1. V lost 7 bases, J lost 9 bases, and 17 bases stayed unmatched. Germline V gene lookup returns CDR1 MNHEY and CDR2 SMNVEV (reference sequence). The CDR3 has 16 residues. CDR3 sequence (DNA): TGTGCCAGCACCACGACAGGGGCCGTGGGGGTGTTGCCCCAGCATTTT. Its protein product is CASTTTGAVGVLPQHF.

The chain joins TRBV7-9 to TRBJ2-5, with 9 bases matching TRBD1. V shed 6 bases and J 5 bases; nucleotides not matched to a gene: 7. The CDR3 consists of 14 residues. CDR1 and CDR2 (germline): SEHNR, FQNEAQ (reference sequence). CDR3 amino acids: CASRSTGGEETQYF. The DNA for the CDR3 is TGTGCCAGCAGATCGACAGGGGGAGAGGAGACCCAGTACTTC.

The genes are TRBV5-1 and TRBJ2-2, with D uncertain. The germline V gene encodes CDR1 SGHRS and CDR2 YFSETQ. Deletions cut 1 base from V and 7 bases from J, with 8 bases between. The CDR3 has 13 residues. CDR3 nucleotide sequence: TGCGCCAGCAGCTTGAGACGGAGCGGGGAGCTGTTTTTT. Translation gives CASSLRRSGELFF.

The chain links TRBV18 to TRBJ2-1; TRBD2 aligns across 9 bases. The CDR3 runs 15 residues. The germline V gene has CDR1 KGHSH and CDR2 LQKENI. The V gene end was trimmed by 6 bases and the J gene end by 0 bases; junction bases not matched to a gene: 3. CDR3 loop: CASSSAGGSYNEQFF. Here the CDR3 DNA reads TGTGCCAGCTCCTCAGCGGGAGGCTCCTACAATGAGCAGTTCTTC.

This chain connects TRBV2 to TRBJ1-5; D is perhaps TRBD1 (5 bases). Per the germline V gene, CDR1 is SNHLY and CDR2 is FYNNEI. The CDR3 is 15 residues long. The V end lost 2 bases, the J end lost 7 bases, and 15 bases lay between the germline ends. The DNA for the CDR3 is TGTGCCAGCAGTGAATTGGGCAGGGTGACGCAGCCCCAGCATTTT. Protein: CASSELGRVTQPQHF.

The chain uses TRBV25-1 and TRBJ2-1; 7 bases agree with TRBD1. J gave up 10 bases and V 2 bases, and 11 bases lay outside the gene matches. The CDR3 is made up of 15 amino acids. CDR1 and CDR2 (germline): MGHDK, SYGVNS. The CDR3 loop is CASSEIQGTLDEQFF. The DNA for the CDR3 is TGTGCCAGCAGTGAAATACAGGGGACACTTGACGAGCAGTTCTTC.

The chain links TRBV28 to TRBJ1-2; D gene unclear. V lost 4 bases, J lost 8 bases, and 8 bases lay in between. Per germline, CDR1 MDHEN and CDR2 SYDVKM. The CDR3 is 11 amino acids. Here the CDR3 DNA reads TGTGCCAGCAGTTCGATCTACGGCTACACCTTC. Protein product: CASSSIYGYTF.

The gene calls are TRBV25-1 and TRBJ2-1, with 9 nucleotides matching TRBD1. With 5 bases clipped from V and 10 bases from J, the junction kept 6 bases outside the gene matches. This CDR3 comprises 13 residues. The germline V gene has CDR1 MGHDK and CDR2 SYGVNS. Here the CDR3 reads CASSRQGVQEQFF. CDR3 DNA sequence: TGTGCCAGCAGTCGACAGGGGGTACAGGAGCAGTTCTTC.

CDR3 in amino acids: CASSGLPGLATDEQFF. CDR3 DNA sequence: TGTGCCAGCAGCGGATTGCCGGGACTAGCAACGGATGAGCAGTTCTTC. The V gene is TRBV9, the J gene TRBJ2-1; 9 bases line up with TRBD2. The CDR3 contains 16 residues. J gave up 8 bases and V 3 bases, and 12 bases lay outside the gene matches. Germline values: CDR1 SGDLS, CDR2 YYNGEE.

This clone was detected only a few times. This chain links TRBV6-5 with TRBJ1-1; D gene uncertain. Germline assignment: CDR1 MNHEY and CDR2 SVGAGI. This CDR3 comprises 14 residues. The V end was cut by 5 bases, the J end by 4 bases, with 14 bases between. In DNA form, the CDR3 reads TGTGCCAGCAGTCCTAGAGGCGGTCCCACTGAAGCTTTCTTT. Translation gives CASSPRGGPTEAFF.

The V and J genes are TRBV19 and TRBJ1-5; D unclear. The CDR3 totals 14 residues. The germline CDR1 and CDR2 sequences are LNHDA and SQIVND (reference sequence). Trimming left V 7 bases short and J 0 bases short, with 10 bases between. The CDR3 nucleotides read TGTGCCAGTATGCACAGCAATAGCAATCAGCCCCAGCATTTT. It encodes CASMHSNSNQPQHF. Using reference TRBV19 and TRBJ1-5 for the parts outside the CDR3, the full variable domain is DGGITQSPKYLFRKEGQNVTLSCEQNLNHDAMYWYRQDPGQGLRLIYYSQIVNDFQKGDIAEGYSVSREKKESFPLTVTSAQKNPTAFYLCASMHSNSNQPQHFGDGTRLSIL.

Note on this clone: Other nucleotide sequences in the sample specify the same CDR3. DNA of the CDR3: TGTGCCACCAGTGACCCGGGACAGGGCAGCTACAATGAGCAGTTCTTC. Residues: CATSDPGQGSYNEQFF. The chain links TRBV24-1 to TRBJ2-1; 9 nucleotides align to TRBD1. Germline V lookup: CDR1 KGHDR, CDR2 SFDVKD. Trimming at V came to 4 bases and at J to 3 bases, leaving 6 bases not matched to a gene. The CDR3 extends over 16 amino acids.

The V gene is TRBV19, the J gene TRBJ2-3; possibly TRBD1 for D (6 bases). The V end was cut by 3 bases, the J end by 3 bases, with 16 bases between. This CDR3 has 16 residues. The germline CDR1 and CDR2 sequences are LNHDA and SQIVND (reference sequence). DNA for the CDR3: TGTGCCAGTAGTATGGGACACCCCTCCCCAACAGATACGCAGTATTTT. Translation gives CASSMGHPSPTDTQYF.